A single sample is the source of the 3 T cell receptor beta chains below, sequenced in a study of blood T cells in healthy people across ages. The authors ran a second PCR of roughly 6 to 11 cycles using a sample-barcoded 5' primer and a J-beta primer mix. TCRdb called the 5' RACE reads again in MiXCR, with one record for every CDR3 protein. The table has under 700,000 distinct CDR3 sequences, about 25% seen once. Another study also made use of these data, one on T cells of mothers and their children.

The sequencing input was blood. The receptors were gathered from a boy between 5 and 17 years old in good health.

This clonotype was seen at least ten times. J is TRBJ2-5 and V is TRBV4-3, with 10 bases matching TRBD2. Germline V gives CDR1 LGHNA, CDR2 YSLEER. This CDR3 contains 15 residues. V lost 3 bases to trimming and J lost 4 bases; unmatched junction nucleotides: 5. The CDR3 nucleotides are TGCGCCAGCAGCCAGGCTAGGACTAGCGGAGAGACCCAGTACTTC. Encoded protein: CASSQARTSGETQYF.

This clonotype was counted only a few times. The chain combines TRBV7-8 with TRBJ1-1; no clear D gene. The CDR3 loop spans 14 amino acids. V was trimmed by 4 bases and J by 1 base, leaving 10 bases between them. In germline, CDR1 is SGHVS, CDR2 FQNEAQ. In nucleotides, the CDR3 is TGTGCCAGCAGCTCCCCGGGTGCGAACACTGAAGCTTTCTTT. Translated, it gives CASSSPGANTEAFF.

This clonotype was seen a few times. The chain uses TRBV6-4 and TRBJ2-5, with TRBD1 identical over 8 bases. V lost 5 bases, J lost 4 bases, and 12 bases stayed unmatched. Germline V gene lookup returns CDR1 MRHNA and CDR2 SNTAGT. The CDR3 covers 16 residues. CDR3 region: CASSKEGQVMGETQYF. In DNA form, the CDR3 reads TGTGCCAGCAGTAAAGAGGGACAGGTAATGGGAGAGACCCAGTACTTC.